These 14 T cell receptor beta chains originate from one sample sequenced in a study of blood T cell repertoires in COVID-19. This table comes from immunoSEQ multiplex PCR, and its TCRdb copy is limited to in-frame clones, with some not included. The sample lists about 160,000 clones; approximately 90% were seen once. Sequencing used peripheral blood. These receptor sequences come from a man younger than 35 with COVID-19, enrolled during active disease.

The V and J genes are TRBV6-1 and TRBJ2-5; 13 nucleotides align to TRBD2. The ends lost 0 bases at V and 2 bases at J; junction bases unmatched: 3. Germline lookup yields CDR1 MNHNS and CDR2 SASEGT. The CDR3 has 17 residues. CDR3: CASSEAPTSGGQETQYF. The DNA of the CDR3 is TGTGCCAGCAGTGAAGCGCCGACTAGCGGGGGGCAAGAGACCCAGTACTTC.

This chain connects TRBV11-2 to TRBJ2-7; D ambiguous. Germline loops: CDR1 SGHAT, CDR2 FQNNGV. V was pared by 2 bases and J by 7 bases, with 3 bases between. This CDR3 is built from 10 residues. CDR3 DNA sequence: TGTGCCAGCAGCTTACTAGAGCAGTACTTC. This gives the protein CASSLLEQYF.

This chain connects TRBV6-5 to TRBJ2-1; the D gene is possibly TRBD1 (6 bases). The CDR3 has 13 amino acids. In germline, CDR1 is MNHEY, CDR2 SVGAGI. Trimming shortened V by 6 bases and J by 5 bases, and 11 bases separated the two germline ends. CDR3 DNA: TGTGCCAGCAGGGTAGACAGGAACAATGAGCAGTTCTTC. Residues: CASRVDRNNEQFF.

The chain joins TRBV7-8 to TRBJ2-7; D perhaps matches TRBD1 (6 bases). There are 15 residues in the CDR3. Trimming took off 1 base at V and 5 bases at J, with 15 bases between the two ends. Germline CDR1 SGHVS, CDR2 FQNEAQ. CDR3 DNA: TGTGCCAGCAGCTTAGATACAGGGAACTTGGACGAGCAGTACTTC. Its protein is CASSLDTGNLDEQYF.

The J gene is TRBJ2-3, the V gene TRBV29-1; TRBD2 matches at 14 bases. The CDR3 sequence is 14 residues long. Germline V lookup: CDR1 SQVTM, CDR2 ANQGSEA. V lost 8 bases to trimming and J lost 7 bases; unmatched junction nucleotides: 8. DNA of the CDR3: TGCAGCACCCGACTAGCGGGAGGGCAAAATACGCAGTATTTT. Translation: CSTRLAGGQNTQYF.

The sample holds one count of this clone. This chain connects TRBV9 to TRBJ2-3; a possible D gene is TRBD2 (6 bases). Trimming removed 3 bases from V and 0 bases from J, with 11 bases in between. Per the germline V gene, CDR1 is SGDLS and CDR2 is YYNGEE. The CDR3 covers 15 residues. This CDR3 reads CASSGEDTSTDTQYF. The CDR3 region has the DNA TGTGCCAGCAGCGGGGAGGACACAAGCACAGATACGCAGTATTTT.

This clone was observed a single time. The chain couples TRBV27 to TRBJ2-1; a possible D gene is TRBD2 (5 bases). Trimming took 4 bases from V and 7 from J, leaving 14 bases between them. The CDR3 has 14 amino acids. The germline CDR1 and CDR2 sequences are MNHEY and SMNVEV (reference sequence). The CDR3 DNA is TGTGCCAGCAGTTCCCGGACTCACTGGAATGAGCAGTTCTTC. The encoded protein is CASSSRTHWNEQFF.

The chain employs TRBV7-9 and TRBJ2-7, with D possibly TRBD2 on 5 matching bases. Germline-derived CDR1 and CDR2 are SEHNR and FQNEAQ (reference sequence). This CDR3 region has 14 residues. Trimming took off 8 bases at V and 0 bases at J, with 14 bases between the two ends. CDR3 coding DNA: TGTGCCAGCGTCCCGGTGGAGGTCTCCTACGAGCAGTACTTC. This translates into CASVPVEVSYEQYF.

This rearrangement joins TRBV4-1 to TRBJ2-1; D may be TRBD2 (5 bases). CDR1 is MGHRA and CDR2 is YSYEKL in the germline V gene. The CDR3 is 15 amino acids. Deletions cut 4 bases from V and 0 bases from J, with 10 bases between. The CDR3 protein is CASSLDFPSYNEQFF. The CDR3 DNA reads TGCGCCAGCAGCCTGGACTTTCCCTCCTACAATGAGCAGTTCTTC.

This clone was detected only a few times. The CDR3 coding sequence is TGTGCCAGCAGCCCTCGCAGGGCGGCCTACAATGAGCAGTTCTTC. Protein sequence: CASSPRRAAYNEQFF. This sequence joins TRBV3-1 (or the pseudogene TRBV3-2) and TRBJ2-1; perhaps TRBD1 as D (5 bases). The CDR3 is 15 residues long. CDR1 is LGHDT and CDR2 is YNNKEL in the germline V gene (reference sequence). V gave up 4 bases and J gave up 2 bases, with 12 bases separating them.

The chain has TRBV7-6 and TRBJ2-1; possibly TRBD1 for D (5 bases). CDR3 length equals 17 residues. CDR1 and CDR2 from the germline V gene are SGHVS and FNYEAQ. V dropped 2 bases and J dropped 2 bases, with 16 bases sitting between them. The CDR3 protein is CASSLFPQGSAYNEQFF. CDR3 DNA: TGTGCCAGCAGCTTATTCCCCCAGGGTTCGGCCTACAATGAGCAGTTCTTC.

This clone was seen only once. The J gene is TRBJ2-3, the V gene TRBV27; 8 bases map to TRBD2. In germline, CDR1 is MNHEY, CDR2 SMNVEV (reference sequence). CDR3 size: 15 residues. Trimming removed 2 bases from V and 0 bases from J; junction bases left unmatched: 1. The CDR3 loop is CASSLTSGSTDTQYF. CDR3 nucleotides: TGTGCCAGCAGTTTAACTAGCGGTAGCACAGATACGCAGTATTTT.

DNA for the CDR3: TGTGCCAGCAGACCCCGGGAGTTTATTCCCGAGCAGTACTTC. This encodes CASRPREFIPEQYF. The rearrangement links TRBV6-6 to TRBJ2-7; possible D gene TRBD2, 6 bases. Germline CDR1 MNHNY, CDR2 SVGAGI (reference sequence). The V end was cut by 6 bases, the J end by 6 bases, with 18 bases between. The CDR3 spans 14 residues.

This clone appeared a single time. This chain links TRBV12-3 or TRBV12-4 with TRBJ2-7; D call uncertain. CDR3 length: 13 amino acids. V gave up 0 bases and J gave up 6 bases, with 9 bases separating them. The CDR3 DNA is TGTGCCAGCAGTTTAGCAGAAATGCGCGAGCAGTACTTC. Its protein product is CASSLAEMREQYF.